This is a list of T cell receptor beta chains from one sample in a study of cytomegalovirus exposure and HLA in healthy donors. Clones were sequenced by immunoSEQ multiplex PCR, and TCRdb holds only the in-frame ones, with some missing. This repertoire comprises 55,000 to 85,000 clones; its ten largest clones make up roughly 2.4%. Specimen: PBMCs. The receptors were sampled from a female donor in good health and CMV-seropositive. The CDR3 runs from the conserved cysteine through the conserved F or W. The order of the fields is J gene, CDR3 length, D gene, V gene, CDR3 DNA, CDR3 protein. D genes are given only for firm matches.

J gene: TRBJ1-2; CDR3 length: 13; D gene: NA; V gene: TRBV6-5; CDR3 DNA: TGTGCCAGCAGTTACGAGGGAAGCGGGGGCTACACCTTC; CDR3 protein: CASSYEGSGGYTF
J gene: TRBJ1-1; CDR3 length: 12; D gene: TRBD1; V gene: TRBV7-2; CDR3 DNA: TGTGCCAGCAGCCTGACAGGGCGGGAAGCTTTCTTT; CDR3 protein: CASSLTGREAFF
J gene: TRBJ2-7; CDR3 length: 14; D gene: NA; V gene: TRBV6-1; CDR3 DNA: TGTGCCAGCAGTGAATTCGGCGGGCCCTACGAGCAGTACTTC; CDR3 protein: CASSEFGGPYEQYF
J gene: TRBJ1-1; CDR3 length: 14; D gene: NA; V gene: TRBV4-3; CDR3 DNA: TGCGCCAGCAGCCTTTCGGGGGAAGAGACTGAAGCTTTCTTT; CDR3 protein: CASSLSGEETEAFF
J gene: TRBJ1-2; CDR3 length: 14; D gene: NA; V gene: TRBV19; CDR3 DNA: TGTGCCAGTAGTATAGATCAGGGTACCTATGGCTACACCTTC; CDR3 protein: CASSIDQGTYGYTF
J gene: TRBJ1-6; CDR3 length: 18; D gene: TRBD1; V gene: TRBV28; CDR3 DNA: TGTGCCAGCAGTTTTGGGACAGGCCCCGCTGCGGGGAATTCACCCCTCCACTTT; CDR3 protein: CASSFGTGPAAGNSPLHF
J gene: TRBJ1-2; CDR3 length: 15; D gene: TRBD1; V gene: TRBV18; CDR3 DNA: TGTGCCAGCTCACCGTATGGACAGGGGGCGTGGGGCTACACCTTC; CDR3 protein: CASSPYGQGAWGYTF
J gene: TRBJ2-1; CDR3 length: 16; D gene: TRBD2; V gene: TRBV19; CDR3 DNA: TGTGCCAGTAGTATAGCCCCAGGGACTAATTACAATGAGCAGTTCTTC; CDR3 protein: CASSIAPGTNYNEQFF
J gene: TRBJ2-1; CDR3 length: 18; D gene: NA; V gene: TRBV5-1; CDR3 DNA: TGCGCCAGCAGCTGGGTCTTTTTGCGGGCGAGCTCCTACAATGAGCAGTTCTTC; CDR3 protein: CASSWVFLRASSYNEQFF
J gene: TRBJ1-3; CDR3 length: 14; D gene: NA; V gene: TRBV28; CDR3 DNA: TGTGCCAGCAGTTTGATCGGGAATGGAAACACCATATATTTT; CDR3 protein: CASSLIGNGNTIYF
J gene: TRBJ2-7; CDR3 length: 15; D gene: TRBD2; V gene: TRBV15; CDR3 DNA: TGTGCCACCAGCACAGGGACTAGCGACACCTACGAGCAGTACTTC; CDR3 protein: CATSTGTSDTYEQYF
J gene: TRBJ2-3; CDR3 length: 14; D gene: TRBD2; V gene: TRBV29-1; CDR3 DNA: TGCAGCGTTGATCTAGCGGGAGGGCCGGATACGCAGTATTTT; CDR3 protein: CSVDLAGGPDTQYF
J gene: TRBJ1-6; CDR3 length: 19; D gene: NA; V gene: TRBV7-9; CDR3 DNA: TGTGCCAGCAGCTTATTTCCCCGAACACGAGGACTGCCCAGGTCACCCCTCCACTTT; CDR3 protein: CASSLFPRTRGLPRSPLHF
J gene: TRBJ2-3; CDR3 length: 14; D gene: NA; V gene: TRBV29-1; CDR3 DNA: TGCAGCGTTCTGCTTGAGACTAGCACAGATACGCAGTATTTT; CDR3 protein: CSVLLETSTDTQYF
J gene: TRBJ2-3; CDR3 length: 10; D gene: NA; V gene: TRBV20-1; CDR3 DNA: TGCAGTGCTAGACGGGATACGCAGTATTTT; CDR3 protein: CSARRDTQYF
J gene: TRBJ1-1; CDR3 length: 14; D gene: NA; V gene: TRBV5-8; CDR3 DNA: TGTGCCAGCAGCTTGAAGGGGTTGAACACTGAAGCTTTCTTT; CDR3 protein: CASSLKGLNTEAFF
J gene: TRBJ2-1; CDR3 length: 15; D gene: NA; V gene: TRBV19; CDR3 DNA: TGTGCCAGTAGTAGAGGTGGGAGTTCGTACAATGAGCAGTTCTTC; CDR3 protein: CASSRGGSSYNEQFF
J gene: TRBJ1-5; CDR3 length: 15; D gene: NA; V gene: TRBV19; CDR3 DNA: TGTGCCAGTACCCGGGGGGGTGTTAGCAATCAGCCCCAGCATTTT; CDR3 protein: CASTRGGVSNQPQHF
J gene: TRBJ1-1; CDR3 length: 15; D gene: TRBD1; V gene: TRBV29-1; CDR3 DNA: TGCAGCGTTGGAAGACGGGACAGTCAGAACACTGAAGCTTTCTTT; CDR3 protein: CSVGRRDSQNTEAFF
J gene: TRBJ2-1; CDR3 length: 16; D gene: TRBD2; V gene: TRBV4-2; CDR3 DNA: TGTGCCAGCAGCCAAGAAGGGACTAGCGGGGCGCGTGAGCAGTTCTTC; CDR3 protein: CASSQEGTSGAREQFF
J gene: TRBJ2-6; CDR3 length: 14; D gene: NA; V gene: TRBV23-1; CDR3 DNA: TGCGCCTCCTACAGGAGGGGCGGGGCCAACGTCCTGACTTTC; CDR3 protein: CASYRRGGANVLTF
J gene: TRBJ1-2; CDR3 length: 12; D gene: NA; V gene: TRBV11-3; CDR3 DNA: TGTGCCAGCAGCCCCTACAGGGATGGCTACACCTTC; CDR3 protein: CASSPYRDGYTF
J gene: TRBJ1-5; CDR3 length: 15; D gene: TRBD1; V gene: TRBV27; CDR3 DNA: TGTGCCAGCAGTGTGACAGGGGGCTACAATCAGCCCCAGCATTTT; CDR3 protein: CASSVTGGYNQPQHF
J gene: TRBJ2-7; CDR3 length: 14; D gene: TRBD2; V gene: TRBV19; CDR3 DNA: TGTGCCAGTAGTGTTAGCGGGGGGGCCTACGAGCAGTGCTTC; CDR3 protein: CASSVSGGAYEQCF
J gene: TRBJ2-7; CDR3 length: 13; D gene: TRBD2; V gene: TRBV19; CDR3 DNA: TGTGCCCTACCTGGGCTAGCGGGAGACGAGCAGTACTTC; CDR3 protein: CALPGLAGDEQYF
J gene: TRBJ2-2; CDR3 length: 19; D gene: TRBD2; V gene: TRBV10-1; CDR3 DNA: TGCGCCAGCAGTCCGTCGAACTACGGAAGCGGGAGGGCCTCCGGGGAGCTGTTTTTT; CDR3 protein: CASSPSNYGSGRASGELFF
J gene: TRBJ2-1; CDR3 length: 16; D gene: NA; V gene: TRBV6-1; CDR3 DNA: TGTGCCAGCAGTGAACCAATAGCGGACTACTACAATGAGCAGTTCTTC; CDR3 protein: CASSEPIADYYNEQFF
J gene: TRBJ1-2; CDR3 length: 13; D gene: TRBD1; V gene: TRBV28; CDR3 DNA: TGTGCCAGCAGTCTAGACAGGGGCAGGGGCTACACCTTC; CDR3 protein: CASSLDRGRGYTF
J gene: TRBJ2-6; CDR3 length: 16; D gene: NA; V gene: TRBV7-3; CDR3 DNA: TGTGCCAGCAGCTTTTCAACAGGGCCTGGGGCCAACGTCCTGACTTTC; CDR3 protein: CASSFSTGPGANVLTF
J gene: TRBJ1-1; CDR3 length: 17; D gene: NA; V gene: TRBV28; CDR3 DNA: TGTGCCAGCAGTCCCCCGATTTTCGGAGGGCCTAACACTGAAGCTTTCTTT; CDR3 protein: CASSPPIFGGPNTEAFF
J gene: TRBJ1-1; CDR3 length: 15; D gene: TRBD1; V gene: TRBV27; CDR3 DNA: TGTGCCAGCAGTCTCCACAGGGGGATGAACACTGAAGCTTTCTTT; CDR3 protein: CASSLHRGMNTEAFF
J gene: TRBJ2-7; CDR3 length: 12; D gene: NA; V gene: TRBV28; CDR3 DNA: TGTGCCAGCTTGGGCAGCTCCTACGAGCAGTACTTC; CDR3 protein: CASLGSSYEQYF
J gene: TRBJ1-2; CDR3 length: 14; D gene: TRBD1; V gene: TRBV7-2; CDR3 DNA: TGTGCCAGCAGCTTAGCACAGGGGGACTATGGCTACACCTTC; CDR3 protein: CASSLAQGDYGYTF
J gene: TRBJ1-2; CDR3 length: 15; D gene: NA; V gene: TRBV28; CDR3 DNA: TGTGCCAGCAGCGGACCGGGGGGGTCTAACTATGGCTACACCTTC; CDR3 protein: CASSGPGGSNYGYTF
J gene: TRBJ2-3; CDR3 length: 15; D gene: TRBD2; V gene: TRBV6-1; CDR3 DNA: TGTGCCAGCAGTTCGGGGGGGGTCGATGCAGATACGCAGTATTTT; CDR3 protein: CASSSGGVDADTQYF
J gene: TRBJ1-1; CDR3 length: 17; D gene: NA; V gene: TRBV9; CDR3 DNA: TGTGCCAGCAGCGTAGCTGGGCAGGAACTAGTGGACACTGAAGCTTTCTTT; CDR3 protein: CASSVAGQELVDTEAFF
J gene: TRBJ2-5; CDR3 length: 15; D gene: NA; V gene: TRBV2; CDR3 DNA: TGTGCCAGCAGTGAGATGTCGGTGGGGGCCGAGACCCAGTACTTC; CDR3 protein: CASSEMSVGAETQYF
J gene: TRBJ2-2; CDR3 length: 13; D gene: NA; V gene: TRBV11-3; CDR3 DNA: TGTGCCAGCAGCTTAGATATGACCGGGGAGCTGTTTTTT; CDR3 protein: CASSLDMTGELFF
J gene: TRBJ2-7; CDR3 length: 19; D gene: NA; V gene: TRBV15; CDR3 DNA: TGTGCCACCAGCAGAGGGGGGACAGGGGTGGCTAGCGGGACCTACGAGCAGTACTTC; CDR3 protein: CATSRGGTGVASGTYEQYF
J gene: TRBJ2-2; CDR3 length: 16; D gene: NA; V gene: TRBV7-8; CDR3 DNA: TGTGCCAGCACCTCCCTAGAGGGGGCGAACACCGGGGAGCTGTTTTTT; CDR3 protein: CASTSLEGANTGELFF
J gene: TRBJ2-7; CDR3 length: 14; D gene: TRBD1; V gene: TRBV19; CDR3 DNA: TGTGCCAGTAGCCGAGACAGGGCGGGTTACGAGCAGTACTTC; CDR3 protein: CASSRDRAGYEQYF
J gene: TRBJ1-1; CDR3 length: 13; D gene: NA; V gene: TRBV30; CDR3 DNA: TGTGCCTGGAATCGATCCCCAGACACTGAAGCTTTCTTT; CDR3 protein: CAWNRSPDTEAFF
J gene: TRBJ2-7; CDR3 length: 14; D gene: TRBD2; V gene: TRBV6-1; CDR3 DNA: TGTGCCAGCAGTGAGATTAGCGGGTTTTACGAGCAGTACTTC; CDR3 protein: CASSEISGFYEQYF
J gene: TRBJ1-4; CDR3 length: 15; D gene: NA; V gene: TRBV6-1; CDR3 DNA: TGTGCCAGCAGTGGAATTCAAGGGAGGTTTGAAAAACTGTTTTTT; CDR3 protein: CASSGIQGRFEKLFF
J gene: TRBJ1-4; CDR3 length: 14; D gene: TRBD1; V gene: TRBV7-2; CDR3 DNA: TGTGCCAGCACCCCGACAGGGGTGGATGAAAAACTGTTTTTT; CDR3 protein: CASTPTGVDEKLFF
J gene: TRBJ2-5; CDR3 length: 11; D gene: NA; V gene: TRBV5-1; CDR3 DNA: TGCGCCAGAAGCCTGCAAGAGACCCAGTACTTC; CDR3 protein: CARSLQETQYF
J gene: TRBJ1-5; CDR3 length: 14; D gene: TRBD1; V gene: TRBV2; CDR3 DNA: TGTGCCAGCAGTGATGACAGGGGGCTTCAGCCCCAGCATTTT; CDR3 protein: CASSDDRGLQPQHF
J gene: TRBJ1-1; CDR3 length: 14; D gene: TRBD1; V gene: TRBV29-1; CDR3 DNA: TGCAGCGTTGCTCCACAGGGGGTCGGCACTGAAGCTTTCTTT; CDR3 protein: CSVAPQGVGTEAFF
J gene: TRBJ2-1; CDR3 length: 14; D gene: NA; V gene: TRBV6-5; CDR3 DNA: TGTGCCAGCAGCCAGACAGGAGCGGATAATGAGCAGTTCTTC; CDR3 protein: CASSQTGADNEQFF
J gene: TRBJ1-1; CDR3 length: 15; D gene: TRBD1; V gene: TRBV5-1; CDR3 DNA: TGCGCCAGCAGCTTGGGGACAGGAGAGAACACTGAAGCTTTCTTT; CDR3 protein: CASSLGTGENTEAFF
J gene: TRBJ2-7; CDR3 length: 21; D gene: NA; V gene: TRBV7-6; CDR3 DNA: TGTGCCAGCAGCTTGCCCTTTCCCTGGCCCCGGGGGGCCAAACCGTTCTACGAGCAGTACTTC; CDR3 protein: CASSLPFPWPRGAKPFYEQYF
J gene: TRBJ1-6; CDR3 length: 15; D gene: NA; V gene: TRBV5-4; CDR3 DNA: TGTGCCAGCAGCACCTGGAGCTCCTATAATTCACCCCTCCACTTT; CDR3 protein: CASSTWSSYNSPLHF
J gene: TRBJ1-6; CDR3 length: 17; D gene: NA; V gene: TRBV27; CDR3 DNA: TGTGCCAGCAGTTTATCTCAGGGGAGCGTTTATAATTCACCCCTCCACTTT; CDR3 protein: CASSLSQGSVYNSPLHF